The following is a TCR beta chain sequence with its context. Antigen: not known. This specimen belongs to a study of vaccination and CD4 T cells after COVID-19. Study as a whole: Taking of post-vaccine samples occurred a median 72 days after dose two (range 14 to 241). Stimulation of the cells used overlapping spike peptide pools from SARS-CoV-2 and from the common cold coronaviruses HCoV-NL63, HCoV-OC43 and HCoV-229E.

Trimming left V 3 bases short and J 3 bases short, with 7 bases between. CDR1 and CDR2 from the germline V gene are SGHRS and YFSETQ. CDR3 length equals 13 residues. With the Oncomine TCR Beta short-read assay, DNA from cultured CD4+ T cells was sequenced. Each CDR3 protein gets one entry after TCRdb re-called the PCR reads with MiXCR. The profile shows about 18,000 distinct CDR3 sequences, around 50% of them singletons. Overall study results and limits: Going from roughly 21 to 40, median SARS-CoV-2-reactive clonotypes did not rise significantly.

Treatment in this sample: approximately 9-day PBMC culture with coronavirus spike peptide pools or control peptides (ViraFEST assay). ViraFEST grew antigen-specific T cells using peptide pools, then sequenced TCRs. Sequences were obtained from CD4+ T cells from blood, cultured in vitro. The rearrangement joins TRBV5-1 to TRBJ1-5, with D hard to call. This sequence originates from a human donor who had recovered from COVID-19. The CDR3 is CASSSGHNQPQHF. Here the CDR3 DNA reads TGCGCCAGCAGCTCGGGCCACAATCAGCCCCAGCATTTT. Together with reference TRBV5-1 and TRBJ1-5, the CDR3 gives the full variable domain: KAGVTQTPRYLIKTRGQQVTLSCSPISGHRSVSWYQQTPGQGLQFLFEYFSETQRNKGNFPGRFSGRQFSNSRSEMNVSTLELGDSALYLCASSSGHNQPQHFGDGTRLSIL.